These 18 T cell receptor beta chains originate from one sample sequenced in a study of identical twins. TCRdb ran MiXCR on the 5' RACE reads and lists one entry per CDR3 protein. This table holds some 690,000 distinct CDR3 sequences, over 20% found once. These data were also filed under a second study, of T cells expressing NK-cell markers.

The sample taken for sequencing was PBMCs. These receptors originate from a woman aged 18-29 years in good health.

The V and J genes are TRBV12-3 or TRBV12-4 and TRBJ2-2; no reliable D call. V lost 2 bases to trimming and J lost 2 bases, with 9 bases between them. The CDR3 has 15 amino acids. This CDR3 reads CASSLNWPNTGELFF. Here the CDR3 DNA reads TGTGCCAGCAGTTTAAACTGGCCCAACACCGGGGAGCTGTTTTTT.

The chain combines TRBV12-3 or TRBV12-4 with TRBJ2-3; unclear D gene. V was clipped by 4 bases and J by 7 bases, with 9 bases between them. The CDR3 covers 12 residues. CDR3 residues: CASSSTRNTQYF. In DNA form, the CDR3 reads TGTGCCAGCAGTTCTACCCGTAATACGCAGTATTTT.

The chain is built from TRBV20-1 and TRBJ2-5, with D hard to call. The germline gives CDR1 DFQATT, CDR2 SNEGSKA (reference sequence). Trimming shortened V by 3 bases and J by 0 bases, and 5 bases separated the two germline ends. The CDR3 has 12 residues. CDR3: CSASVYQETQYF. Here the CDR3 DNA reads TGCAGTGCTAGCGTCTACCAAGAGACCCAGTACTTC.

The chain carries TRBV25-1 and TRBJ2-3, with D maybe TRBD2 (6 bases). The CDR3 is 16 residues long. Germline lookup yields CDR1 MGHDK and CDR2 SYGVNS. Between the trimmed V and J ends, which lost 4 bases and 1 base, there was a span of 15 bases. The CDR3 DNA is TGTGCCAGCAGTGCCCCCGGAGGAGGGCGCACAGATACGCAGTATTTT. It yields the protein CASSAPGGGRTDTQYF.

V is TRBV12-3 or TRBV12-4 and J is TRBJ2-1; no firm D call. This CDR3 has 12 residues. V dropped 7 bases and J dropped 8 bases, with 12 bases sitting between them. CDR3 nucleotides: TGTGCCAGCAAGGGATTAAGCGATGAGCAGTTCTTC. Protein: CASKGLSDEQFF.

Only a few counts were recorded for this clonotype. The rearrangement uses TRBV7-9 and TRBJ1-1; D is possibly TRBD1 (6 bases). Trimming took off 6 bases at V and 2 bases at J, with 13 bases between the two ends. The length of the CDR3 is 14 residues. CDR1 is SEHNR, CDR2 FQNEAQ, per germline (reference sequence). The CDR3 reads CASRHTTGNTEAFF. The CDR3, as DNA: TGTGCCAGCAGACATACGACAGGCAACACTGAAGCTTTCTTT. Together with reference TRBV7-9 and TRBJ1-1, the CDR3 gives the full variable domain: DTGVSQNPRHKITKRGQNVTFRCDPISEHNRLYWYRQTLGQGPEFLTYFQNEAQLEKSRLLSDRFSAERPKGSFSTLEIQRTEQGDSAMYLCASRHTTGNTEAFFGQGTRLTVV.

This clonotype was seen more than once but under ten times. V and J are TRBV5-1 and TRBJ2-1, with 11 bases matching TRBD2. The CDR3 has 15 amino acids. J gave up 6 bases and V 4 bases, and 6 bases lay outside the gene matches. Germline assignment: CDR1 SGHRS and CDR2 YFSETQ. CDR3 nucleotides: TGCGCCAGCAGCCGGACTAGCGGGCCCTTCAATGAGCAGTTCTTC. Amino acid sequence: CASSRTSGPFNEQFF.

This clonotype has only a few counts. The chain uses TRBV4-3 and TRBJ1-1; D possibly corresponds to TRBD1 (5 bases). Trimming left V 3 bases short and J 0 bases short, with 11 bases between. This CDR3 has 15 amino acids. Germline CDR1 LGHNA, CDR2 YSLEER. CDR3 DNA: TGCGCCAGCAGCCAGGAGGGCAGGGTGAACACTGAAGCTTTCTTT. It codes for CASSQEGRVNTEAFF.

The V call is TRBV20-1, the J call TRBJ2-7, with 7 positions matching TRBD1. The germline CDR1 and CDR2 sequences are DFQATT and SNEGSKA (reference sequence). The CDR3 has 17 amino acids. The V gene end was trimmed by 0 bases and the J gene end by 3 bases; junction bases not matched to a gene: 14. The DNA of the CDR3 is TGCAGTGCTAGAGATCGTAAGGGGGCAGGGACCCGCTACGAGCAGTACTTC. Translating gives CSARDRKGAGTRYEQYF.

This clonotype was counted only a few times. The chain joins TRBV20-1 to TRBJ2-7; 10 bases align to TRBD2. Germline V lookup: CDR1 DFQATT, CDR2 SNEGSKA (reference sequence). The J segment lost 7 bases and the V segment lost 3 bases, leaving 6 bases of the junction unmatched. The CDR3 extends over 13 amino acids. CDR3 in DNA: TGCAGTGCTAGTCGAGCGGGAGGGAGGGAGCAGTACTTC. This translates into CSASRAGGREQYF.

This clonotype was observed a few times. The chain joins TRBV7-2 to TRBJ1-1; D not resolved. This CDR3 has 15 amino acids. The ends were cut back, 2 bases at V and 12 bases at J, with 22 bases in the middle. Germline CDR1 reads SGHTA; CDR2 reads FQGNSA. The CDR3 spells CASSLLAVPERRTFF. The CDR3 DNA sequence: TGTGCCAGCAGCTTATTGGCAGTCCCGGAGAGAAGAACTTTCTTT.

This clonotype was seen more than once but under ten times. The chain has TRBV29-1 and TRBJ2-1; either TRBD1 or TRBD2 may fit D (7 bases each). The V end was cut by 2 bases, the J end by 8 bases, with 16 bases between. This CDR3 spans 14 amino acids. CDR1 is SQVTM, CDR2 ANQGSEA, per germline. CDR3 coding DNA: TGCAGCGTTGAAAAGGGGGCTCGGGGGGATGAGCAGTTCTTC. It is translated as CSVEKGARGDEQFF.

The V call is TRBV7-9, the J call TRBJ2-1, with 9 bases matching TRBD2. The V gene end was trimmed by 5 bases and the J gene end by 6 bases; junction bases not matched to a gene: 14. CDR1 and CDR2 from the germline V gene are SEHNR and FQNEAQ (reference sequence). This CDR3 has 17 residues. CDR3 protein: CASSPTGGRGGPNEQFF. In DNA, the CDR3 is TGTGCCAGCAGCCCGACCGGGGGGCGGGGGGGTCCCAATGAGCAGTTCTTC. Full variable domain (missing parts from reference TRBV7-9 and TRBJ2-1): DTGVSQNPRHKITKRGQNVTFRCDPISEHNRLYWYRQTLGQGPEFLTYFQNEAQLEKSRLLSDRFSAERPKGSFSTLEIQRTEQGDSAMYLCASSPTGGRGGPNEQFFGPGTRLTVL.

The chain joins TRBV11-2 to TRBJ2-7; weak D call: TRBD1 (5 bases). CDR3 length: 15 amino acids. CDR1 and CDR2 from the germline V gene are SGHAT and FQNNGV. V dropped 5 bases and J dropped 1 base, with 15 bases sitting between them. In nucleotides, the CDR3 is TGTGCCAGCAGCCTATTCGTTAAGGGGTCCTACGAGCAGTACTTC. Encoded protein: CASSLFVKGSYEQYF.

This clonotype was observed a handful of times. The genes are TRBV6-5 and TRBJ2-7; D is possibly TRBD1 or TRBD2 (5 bases each). The germline V gene has CDR1 MNHEY and CDR2 SVGAGI. V was cut by 0 bases and J by 3 bases, with 12 bases left in between. There are 15 residues in the CDR3. The CDR3 DNA reads as TGTGCCAGCAGTTACTCGATGAATGGGGGCTACGAGCAGTACTTC. This encodes CASSYSMNGGYEQYF.

The chain combines TRBV12-3 or TRBV12-4 with TRBJ2-1; 11 bases are a match to TRBD2. V dropped 6 bases and J dropped 6; count of bases not matched to a gene: 7. The CDR3 is 15 residues long. CDR3 in DNA: TGTGCCAGCAGCTTTAGTAGCGGGGGGGGCAATGAGCAGTTCTTC. Residues: CASSFSSGGGNEQFF.

The chain combines TRBV25-1 with TRBJ2-7; D remains ambiguous. Trimming took 1 base from V and 4 from J, leaving 8 bases between them. The CDR3 spans 13 residues. The germline V gene has CDR1 MGHDK and CDR2 SYGVNS. DNA of the CDR3: TGTGCCAGCAGTGAATTGGGTGCTTACGAGCAGTACTTC. It translates to CASSELGAYEQYF.

This clonotype was observed a few times. V and J are TRBV20-1 and TRBJ2-1; TRBD2 agrees at 11 bases. The V and J ends lost 6 bases and 5 bases, in that order; junction bases with no gene match: 3. This CDR3 has 13 amino acids. Germline lookup yields CDR1 DFQATT and CDR2 SNEGSKA (reference sequence). The CDR3 DNA follows: TGCAGTGCCCTGGGACTAGCGGACAATGAGCAGTTCTTC. Residues: CSALGLADNEQFF.